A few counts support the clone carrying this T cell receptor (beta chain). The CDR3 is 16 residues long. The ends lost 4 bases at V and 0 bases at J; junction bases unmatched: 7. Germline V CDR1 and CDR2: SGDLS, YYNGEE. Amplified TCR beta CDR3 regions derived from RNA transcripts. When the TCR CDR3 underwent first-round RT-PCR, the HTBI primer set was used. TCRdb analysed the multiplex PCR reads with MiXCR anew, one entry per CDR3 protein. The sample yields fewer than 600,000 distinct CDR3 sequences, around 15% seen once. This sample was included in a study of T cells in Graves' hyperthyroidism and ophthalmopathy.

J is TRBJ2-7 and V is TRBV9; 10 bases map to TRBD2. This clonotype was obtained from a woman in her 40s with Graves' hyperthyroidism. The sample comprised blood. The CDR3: CASSPDRTSGSYEQYF. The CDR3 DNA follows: TGTGCCAGCAGCCCAGATAGGACTAGCGGCTCCTACGAGCAGTACTTC.